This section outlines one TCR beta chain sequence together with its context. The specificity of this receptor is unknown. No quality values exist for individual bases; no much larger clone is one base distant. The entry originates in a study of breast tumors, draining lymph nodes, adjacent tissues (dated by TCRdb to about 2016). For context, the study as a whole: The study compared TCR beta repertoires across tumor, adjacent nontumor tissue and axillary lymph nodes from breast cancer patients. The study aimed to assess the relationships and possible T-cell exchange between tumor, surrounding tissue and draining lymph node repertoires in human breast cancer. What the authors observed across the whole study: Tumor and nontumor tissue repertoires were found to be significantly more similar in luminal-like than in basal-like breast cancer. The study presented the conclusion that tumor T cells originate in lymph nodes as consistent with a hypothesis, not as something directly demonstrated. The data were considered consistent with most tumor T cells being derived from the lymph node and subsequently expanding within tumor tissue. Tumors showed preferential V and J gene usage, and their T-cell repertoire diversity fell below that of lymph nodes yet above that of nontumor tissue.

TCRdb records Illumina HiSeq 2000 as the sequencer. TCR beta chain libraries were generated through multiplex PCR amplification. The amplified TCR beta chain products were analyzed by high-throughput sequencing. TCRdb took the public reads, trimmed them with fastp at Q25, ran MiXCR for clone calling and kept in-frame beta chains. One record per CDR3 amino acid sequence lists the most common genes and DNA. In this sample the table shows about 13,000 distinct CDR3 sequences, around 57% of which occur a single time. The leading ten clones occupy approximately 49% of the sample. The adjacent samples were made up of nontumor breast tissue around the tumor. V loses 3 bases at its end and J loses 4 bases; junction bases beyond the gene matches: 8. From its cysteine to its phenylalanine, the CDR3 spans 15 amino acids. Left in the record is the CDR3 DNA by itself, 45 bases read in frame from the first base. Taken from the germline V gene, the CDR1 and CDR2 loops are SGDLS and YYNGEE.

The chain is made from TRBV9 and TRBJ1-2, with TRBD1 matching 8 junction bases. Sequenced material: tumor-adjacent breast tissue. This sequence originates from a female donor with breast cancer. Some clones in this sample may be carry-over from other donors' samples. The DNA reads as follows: TGTGCCAGCAGCGGGAGGACAGGGCGACGCTATGGCTACACCTTC. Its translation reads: CASSGRTGRRYGYTF.